This TCR beta chain was found in a study of blood T cell repertoires in COVID-19. Background on the study: The United States, Italy and Spain provided the acute and convalescent COVID-19 samples. T cells, B-cell-depleted T cells, or PBMCs supplied cDNA or gDNA.

In the original workflow: Amplification of reference gene primers provided the estimated nucleated cell counts. The assay was immunoSEQ multiplex PCR, and TCRdb's table has in-frame clones only and misses some. The V and J calls and clone size were taken over from that table, and D and trimming were inferred from the DNA. The data contain over 90,000 clones, roughly four fifths of them singletons. Germline V gene sequence: CDR1 KGHSH, CDR2 LQKENI. Trimming took 3 bases from V and 2 from J; bases not matched to a gene: 6. The CDR3 is 16 residues long. Material: peripheral blood. The chain combines TRBV18 with TRBJ2-2, with 7 positions matching TRBD1. The source of this sequence is a man between 35 and 55 years old with active or convalescent COVID-19. The CDR3, as DNA: TGTGCCAGCTCACCCCCGACAGGGAAAAACACCGGGGAGCTGTTTTTT. Its protein is CASSPPTGKNTGELFF. The full variable domain, rest sourced from reference TRBV18 and TRBJ2-2, is NAGVMQNPRHLVRRRGQEARLRCSPMKGHSHVYWYRQLPEEGLKFMVYLQKENIIDESGMPKERFSAEFPKEGPSILRIQQVVRGDSAAYFCASSPPTGKNTGELFFGEGSRLTVL.